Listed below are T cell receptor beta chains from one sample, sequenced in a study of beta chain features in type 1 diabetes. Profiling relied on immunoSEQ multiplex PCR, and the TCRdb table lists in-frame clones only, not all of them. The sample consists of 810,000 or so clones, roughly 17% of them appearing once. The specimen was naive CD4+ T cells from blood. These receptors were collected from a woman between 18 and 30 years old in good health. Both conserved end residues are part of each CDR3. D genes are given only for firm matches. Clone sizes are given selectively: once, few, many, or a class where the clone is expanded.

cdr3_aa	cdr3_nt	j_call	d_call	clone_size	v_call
CASSLQTGTGFYEQYF	TGTGCCAGCAGCTTACAGACCGGGACAGGGTTCTACGAGCAGTACTTC	TRBJ2-7	TRBD1	-	TRBV7-8
CASSLESRKGRSGNTIYF	TGTGCCAGCAGCTTAGAATCCCGGAAGGGACGCAGCGGAAACACCATATATTTT	TRBJ1-3	-	few	TRBV7-8
CASSLDRENTEAFF	TGTGCCAGTAGTCTTGACAGGGAGAACACTGAAGCTTTCTTT	TRBJ1-1	TRBD1	-	TRBV19
CASSKGLAGVGSYEQYF	TGTGCCAGCAGCAAGGGACTAGCGGGAGTAGGCTCCTACGAGCAGTACTTC	TRBJ2-7	TRBD2	few	TRBV7-9
CASTALDTQYF	TGTGCCAGCACCGCCCTCGATACGCAGTATTTT	TRBJ2-3	-	few	TRBV7-9
CASSDFWDRLGKTYEQYF	TGTGCCAGCAGTGACTTTTGGGACAGGCTGGGGAAAACCTACGAGCAGTACTTC	TRBJ2-7	TRBD1	-	TRBV25-1
CASTFRLVGSNEQFF	TGTGCCAGCACCTTCCGTCTAGTTGGCTCCAATGAGCAGTTCTTC	TRBJ2-1	-	few	TRBV7-9
CASSIDSFYEQYF	TGTGCCAGCAGCATAGACAGCTTCTACGAGCAGTACTTC	TRBJ2-7	-	-	TRBV5-4
CASSPNTGGSTDTQYF	TGTGCCAGCTCACCTAATACGGGAGGTAGCACAGATACGCAGTATTTT	TRBJ2-3	TRBD2	-	TRBV18
CAVSSESGELFF	TGTGCCGTTAGCTCCGAGTCCGGGGAGCTGTTTTTT	TRBJ2-2	-	-	TRBV6-5
CASSHTSGRASNTGELFF	TGTGCCAGCAGTCACACTAGCGGGAGGGCCTCAAACACCGGGGAGCTGTTTTTT	TRBJ2-2	TRBD2	-	TRBV28
CASSVGTGTYEQYF	TGTGCCAGCAGCGTAGGGACAGGCACCTACGAGCAGTACTTC	TRBJ2-7	TRBD1	few	TRBV9
CASTPRTQYF	TGTGCCAGCACCCCTCGGACGCAGTATTTT	TRBJ2-3	-	few	TRBV27
CASSQYGQEMGEKLFF	TGTGCCAGCAGCCAATACGGGCAGGAGATGGGGGAAAAACTGTTTTTT	TRBJ1-4	-	-	TRBV7-9
CASSRDAGYEQYF	TGTGCCAGCAGCAGGGACGCAGGTTACGAGCAGTACTTC	TRBJ2-7	-	-	TRBV2
CASSTRTTYNEQFF	TGTGCCAGCAGTACGAGGACAACCTACAATGAGCAGTTCTTC	TRBJ2-1	-	few	TRBV27
CASSPGLAGDFYEQYF	TGTGCCAGCTCACCGGGACTAGCGGGAGATTTCTACGAGCAGTACTTC	TRBJ2-7	TRBD2	-	TRBV18
CAISASGGSTDTQYF	TGTGCCATCAGTGCATCCGGGGGGTCCACAGATACGCAGTATTTT	TRBJ2-3	TRBD2	-	TRBV10-3
CASSLKQGPQPQHF	TGTGCCAGCAGCTTAAAACAGGGTCCCCAGCCCCAGCATTTT	TRBJ1-5	-	-	TRBV7-2
CASRLDSTDTQYF	TGTGCCAGCAGACTAGACAGCACAGATACGCAGTATTTT	TRBJ2-3	-	-	TRBV6-6
CAISGSGRATRNNEQFF	TGTGCCATCAGTGGGTCTGGGAGGGCCACAAGAAACAATGAGCAGTTCTTC	TRBJ2-1	TRBD2	-	TRBV10-3
CASSLDGNYEQYF	TGTGCCAGCAGCCTGGACGGAAACTACGAGCAGTACTTC	TRBJ2-7	-	few	TRBV6-5
CASSLRIGGWNTDTQYF	TGTGCCAGCAGCTTACGAATCGGCGGATGGAACACAGATACGCAGTATTTT	TRBJ2-3	-	-	TRBV7-8
CASSQAGNTEAFF	TGTGCCAGCAGCCAAGCAGGGAACACTGAAGCTTTCTTT	TRBJ1-1	-	-	TRBV11-2
CASRENTEAFF	TGTGCCAGCAGGGAGAACACTGAAGCTTTCTTT	TRBJ1-1	-	-	TRBV6-5
CASSPGTSGSYEQYF	TGTGCCAGCAGCCCCGGGACTAGCGGGAGTTACGAGCAGTACTTC	TRBJ2-7	TRBD2	-	TRBV28
CASSEFDRLYTEAFF	TGTGCCAGCAGTGAATTCGACAGATTATACACTGAAGCTTTCTTT	TRBJ1-1	-	-	TRBV9
CASSPTGTNEKLFF	TGCGCCAGCTCGCCGACAGGGACTAATGAAAAACTGTTTTTT	TRBJ1-4	TRBD1	few	TRBV5-1
CASSPGQVNSYEQYF	TGTGCCAGCTCACCCGGACAGGTAAACTCCTACGAGCAGTACTTC	TRBJ2-7	TRBD1	few	TRBV18
CASSQENGQGAVPLHF	TGCGCCAGCAGCCAAGAAAACGGACAGGGGGCGGTCCCCCTCCACTTT	TRBJ1-6	TRBD1	-	TRBV5-4
CASSLSPTGVQETQYF	TGTGCCAGCAGTTTAAGCCCGACAGGGGTCCAAGAGACCCAGTACTTC	TRBJ2-5	TRBD1	-	TRBV27
CASSSPLRDGVYNEQFF	TGTGCCAGCAGCTCCCCTCTTAGGGACGGGGTTTACAATGAGCAGTTCTTC	TRBJ2-1	-	-	TRBV7-8
CASSNGLTYEQYF	TGCGCCAGCAGCAACGGGTTGACCTACGAGCAGTACTTC	TRBJ2-7	-	few	TRBV4-3
CASSLQGNNEKLFF	TGTGCCAGCAGCTTACAGGGCAATAATGAAAAACTGTTTTTT	TRBJ1-4	-	few	TRBV5-4
CASGYRGISGNTIYF	TGTGCCAGCGGCTACAGGGGAATATCGGGAAACACCATATATTTT	TRBJ1-3	TRBD1	few	TRBV28
CASSFAGGDEQYF	TGTGCCAGCAGCTTTGCGGGAGGCGACGAGCAGTACTTC	TRBJ2-7	TRBD2	-	TRBV11-1
CASSMGRAEQYF	TGTGCCAGTAGTATGGGCAGGGCGGAGCAGTACTTC	TRBJ2-7	-	few	TRBV19
CASSLSAGQGTYEQYF	TGTGCCAGCAGCTTAAGTGCCGGACAGGGTACCTACGAGCAGTACTTC	TRBJ2-7	TRBD1	-	TRBV7-9
CASSLQAGKDEQFF	TGCGCCAGCAGCTTGCAGGCAGGGAAGGATGAGCAGTTCTTC	TRBJ2-1	-	-	TRBV5-1
CATSRDSEQGAWRYGYTF	TGTGCCACCAGCAGGGACTCCGAACAGGGGGCTTGGCGCTATGGCTACACCTTC	TRBJ1-2	TRBD1	few	TRBV15